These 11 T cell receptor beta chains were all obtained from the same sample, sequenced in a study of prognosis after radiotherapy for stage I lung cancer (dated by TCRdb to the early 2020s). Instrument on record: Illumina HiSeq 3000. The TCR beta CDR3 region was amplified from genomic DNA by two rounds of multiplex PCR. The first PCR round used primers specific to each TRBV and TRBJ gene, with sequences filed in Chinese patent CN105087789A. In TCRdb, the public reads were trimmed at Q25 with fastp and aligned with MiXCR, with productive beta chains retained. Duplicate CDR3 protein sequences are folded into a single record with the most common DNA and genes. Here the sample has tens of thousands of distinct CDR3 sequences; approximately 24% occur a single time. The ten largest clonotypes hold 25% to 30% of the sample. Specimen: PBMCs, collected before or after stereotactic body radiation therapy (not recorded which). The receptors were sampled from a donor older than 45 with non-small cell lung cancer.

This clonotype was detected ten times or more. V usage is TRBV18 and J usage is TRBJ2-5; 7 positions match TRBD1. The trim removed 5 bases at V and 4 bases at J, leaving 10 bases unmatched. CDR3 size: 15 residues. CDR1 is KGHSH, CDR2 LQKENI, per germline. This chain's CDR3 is CASSEPQGSRETQYF. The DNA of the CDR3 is TGTGCCAGCTCAGAACCACAGGGGTCTAGAGAGACCCAGTACTTC.

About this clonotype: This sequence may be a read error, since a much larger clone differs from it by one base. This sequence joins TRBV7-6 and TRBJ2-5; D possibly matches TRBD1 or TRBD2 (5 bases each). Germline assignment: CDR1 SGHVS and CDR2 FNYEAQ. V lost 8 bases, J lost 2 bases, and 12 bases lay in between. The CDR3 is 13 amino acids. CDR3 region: CASAMGRQETQYF. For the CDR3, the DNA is TGTGCCAGCGCCATGGGACGACAAGAGACCCAGTACTTC. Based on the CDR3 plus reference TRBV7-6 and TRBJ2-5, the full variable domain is GAGVSQSPRYKVTKRGQDVALRCDPISGHVSLYWYRQALGQGPEFLTYFNYEAQQDKSGLPNDRFSAERPEGSISTLTIQRTEQRDSAMYRCASAMGRQETQYFGPGTRLLVL.

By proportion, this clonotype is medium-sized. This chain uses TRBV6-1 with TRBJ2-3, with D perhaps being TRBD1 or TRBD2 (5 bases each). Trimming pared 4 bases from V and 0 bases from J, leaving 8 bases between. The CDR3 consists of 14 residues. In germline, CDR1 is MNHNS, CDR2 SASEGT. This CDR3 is CASSGDPSTDTQYF. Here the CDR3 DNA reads TGTGCCAGCAGTGGGGACCCAAGCACAGATACGCAGTATTTT.

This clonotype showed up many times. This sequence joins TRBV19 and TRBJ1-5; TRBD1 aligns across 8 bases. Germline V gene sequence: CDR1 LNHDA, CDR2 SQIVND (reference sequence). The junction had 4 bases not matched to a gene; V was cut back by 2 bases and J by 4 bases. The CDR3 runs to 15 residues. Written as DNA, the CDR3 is TGTGCCAGTAGTATAAGGAACAGGGGGAATCAGCCCCAGCATTTT. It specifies CASSIRNRGNQPQHF.

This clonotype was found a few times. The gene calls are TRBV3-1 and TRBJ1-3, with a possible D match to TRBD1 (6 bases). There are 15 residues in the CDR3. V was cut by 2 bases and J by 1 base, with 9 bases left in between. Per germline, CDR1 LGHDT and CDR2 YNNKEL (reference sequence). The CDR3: CASSQLQGSGNTIYF. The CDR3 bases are TGTGCCAGCAGCCAATTACAGGGTTCTGGAAACACCATATATTTT.

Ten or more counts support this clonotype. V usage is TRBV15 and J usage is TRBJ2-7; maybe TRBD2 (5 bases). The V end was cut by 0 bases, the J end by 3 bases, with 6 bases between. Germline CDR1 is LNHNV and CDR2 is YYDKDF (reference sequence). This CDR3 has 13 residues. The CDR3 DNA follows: TGTGCCACCAGCAGAGAAAGCGGCTACGAGCAGTACTTC. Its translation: CATSRESGYEQYF. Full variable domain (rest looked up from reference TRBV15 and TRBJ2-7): DAMVIQNPRYQVTQFGKPVTLSCSQTLNHNVMYWYQQKSSQAPKLLFHYYDKDFNNEADTPDNFQSRRPNTSFCFLDIRSPGLGDTAMYLCATSRESGYEQYFGPGTRLTVT.

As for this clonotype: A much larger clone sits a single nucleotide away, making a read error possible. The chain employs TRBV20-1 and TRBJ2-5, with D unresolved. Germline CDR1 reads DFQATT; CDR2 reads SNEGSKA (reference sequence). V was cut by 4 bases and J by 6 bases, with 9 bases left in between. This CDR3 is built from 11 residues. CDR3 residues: CSANQQKTQYF. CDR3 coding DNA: TGCAGTGCTAATCAGCAAAAGACCCAGTACTTC.

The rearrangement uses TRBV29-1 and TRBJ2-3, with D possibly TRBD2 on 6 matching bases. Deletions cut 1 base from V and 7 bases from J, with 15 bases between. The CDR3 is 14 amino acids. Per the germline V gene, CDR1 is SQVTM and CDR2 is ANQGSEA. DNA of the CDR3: TGCAGCGTTGAAGGAACGCCGGGAGTAAATACGCAGTATTTT. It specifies CSVEGTPGVNTQYF.

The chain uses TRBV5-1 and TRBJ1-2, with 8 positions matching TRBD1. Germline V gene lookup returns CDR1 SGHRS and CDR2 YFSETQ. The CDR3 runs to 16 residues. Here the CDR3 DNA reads TGCACCAACAGCTTGTCTCAGGGGGCAGCTAACTATGGCTACACCTTC. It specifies CTNSLSQGAANYGYTF.

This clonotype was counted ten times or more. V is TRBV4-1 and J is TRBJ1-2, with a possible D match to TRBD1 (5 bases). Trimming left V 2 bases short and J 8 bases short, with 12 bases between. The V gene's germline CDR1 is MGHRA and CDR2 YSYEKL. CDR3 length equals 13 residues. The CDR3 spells CASSQSGGKGYTF. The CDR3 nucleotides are TGCGCCAGCAGCCAATCCGGGGGGAAGGGCTACACCTTC.

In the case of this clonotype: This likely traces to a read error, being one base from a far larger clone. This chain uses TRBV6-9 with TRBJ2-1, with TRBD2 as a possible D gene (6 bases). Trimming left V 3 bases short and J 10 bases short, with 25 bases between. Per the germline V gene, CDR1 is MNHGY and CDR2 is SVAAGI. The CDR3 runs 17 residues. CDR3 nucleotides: TGTGCCAGCAGTTACAATCCTACTAGCAGGAGGTTTGAGGAGCAGTTCTTC. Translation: CASSYNPTSRRFEEQFF.